These 8 T cell receptor beta chains were all obtained from the same sample, sequenced in a study of technical replicates of blood from several donors. Measured with immunoSEQ multiplex PCR; TCRdb has only the in-frame clones, and not every one. The repertoire includes roughly 52,000 clones, roughly 96% of them detected once, and about 3% sits in the top ten. The source material was PBMCs. The receptors come from a human donor in good health. Some clones in this sample may be carry-over from other donors' samples.

This clone has only one observation. The V and J genes are TRBV6-5 and TRBJ1-2; D might be TRBD1 (5 bases). The germline CDR1 and CDR2 sequences are MNHEY and SVGAGI. The length of the CDR3 is 15 residues. Deletions cut 3 bases from V and 6 bases from J, with 17 bases between. CDR3: CASSYYRWGVDGYTF. In nucleotides, the CDR3 is TGTGCCAGCAGTTATTATCGTTGGGGGGTAGATGGCTACACCTTC.

This clone was seen once. The chain couples TRBV7-2 to TRBJ2-1; 8 bases are a match to TRBD1. Germline-derived CDR1 and CDR2 are SGHTA and FQGNSA. The CDR3 extends over 18 amino acids. Losses at the gene ends were 2 bases for V and 3 bases for J; bases not matched to a gene: 12. This chain's CDR3 is CASSLSDREFRSYNEQFF. Written as DNA, the CDR3 is TGTGCCAGCAGCTTATCGGACAGGGAGTTTAGGAGCTACAATGAGCAGTTCTTC.

CDR3 DNA sequence: TGTGCCAGCTGCTTCCGAGGGGGTGGCTACACCTTC. Translated, it gives CASCFRGGGYTF. The rearrangement links TRBV6-6 to TRBJ1-2; a possible D gene is TRBD1 (6 bases). The CDR3 extends over 12 amino acids. V lost 8 bases, J lost 7 bases, and 14 bases lay in between. Germline values: CDR1 MNHNY, CDR2 SVGAGI (reference sequence).

The chain has TRBV6-5 and TRBJ1-5; 10 bases fit TRBD1. The ends lost 6 bases at V and 4 bases at J; junction bases unmatched: 6. In germline, CDR1 is MNHEY, CDR2 SVGAGI. There are 15 residues in the CDR3. The CDR3 loop is CASSAGTGANQPQHF. For the CDR3, the DNA is TGTGCCAGCAGCGCCGGGACAGGGGCAAATCAGCCCCAGCATTTT.

This clone was counted once. The rearrangement links TRBV6-5 to TRBJ1-6; D might be TRBD1 (5 bases). Trimming left V 2 bases short and J 10 bases short, with 12 bases between. Germline lookup yields CDR1 MNHEY and CDR2 SVGAGI. The CDR3 extends over 14 amino acids. The CDR3 is CASSYVREGSPLHF. CDR3 coding DNA: TGTGCCAGCAGTTACGTCAGGGAGGGATCACCCCTCCACTTT.

This clone was observed once. J is TRBJ2-7 and V is TRBV7-8; D might be TRBD1 (6 bases). Trimming cost V 5 bases and J 2 bases, with 13 bases left between them. The CDR3 loop spans 14 amino acids. Looked up from germline, CDR1 is SGHVS and CDR2 is FQNEAQ. The CDR3 coding sequence is TGTGCCAGCAGCCCATTACAGGGCCCCTACGAGCAGTACTTC. The encoded protein is CASSPLQGPYEQYF.

The CDR3, as DNA: TGTGCCAGCAGCGCGCCCGCAGATACGCAGTATTTT. This codes for CASSAPADTQYF. The chain uses TRBV2 and TRBJ2-3; D gene unclear. The germline gives CDR1 SNHLY, CDR2 FYNNEI. The V end lost 6 bases, the J end lost 4 bases, and 8 bases lay between the germline ends. The CDR3 covers 12 residues.

The gene calls are TRBV21-1 and TRBJ2-1; TRBD2, as called in the table, went unchecked against the DNA. TRBV21-1 is assigned pseudogene status. This CDR3 is 14 amino acids long. In DNA, the CDR3 is TGTGCCAGCAGCTGGGGACTAGCGATCGATGAGCAGTTCTTC. This sequence encodes CASSWGLAIDEQFF.